This T cell receptor beta chain derives from a study of blood T cell repertoires in COVID-19. Study as a whole: Samples came from the United States, Italy and Spain, spanning acute and convalescent COVID-19. Nucleic acid was either cDNA or gDNA, and it came from T cells, B-cell-depleted T cells, or PBMCs.

Source study methods: Reference gene primers were amplified, and this amplification served to estimate nucleated cell counts. Only in-frame clones appear in the TCRdb table, and some are missing; sequencing was by immunoSEQ multiplex PCR. Clonal size and the V and J genes are those of that table, whereas D and trimming came from the DNA. The sample holds hundreds of thousands of clones, roughly 90% seen once. This clone was detected only a few times. The V segment lost 6 bases and the J segment 0 bases; nucleotides outside the gene matches: 10. The length of the CDR3 is 17 residues. Germline V gene sequence: CDR1 KGHSH, CDR2 LQKENI. Seattle enrolled patients during active infection and tracked them longitudinally.

This TCR came from a woman in her 30s with COVID-19, enrolled during active disease. The rearrangement joins TRBV18 to TRBJ1-3, with 8 bases lining up with TRBD1. Specimen: peripheral blood. The CDR3 reads CASSARGTGGSGNTIYF. In DNA form, the CDR3 reads TGTGCCAGCTCGGCTAGAGGGACAGGCGGCTCTGGAAACACCATATATTTT.